Reported below is one TCR beta chain. Trimming cost V 7 bases and J 0 bases, with 3 bases left between them. Germline values: CDR1 MNHEY, CDR2 SVGAGI. The CDR3 has 11 residues. This sample was included in a study of blood T cell repertoires in COVID-19. Study at large: Nucleic acid was either cDNA or gDNA, and it came from T cells, B-cell-depleted T cells, or PBMCs.

The protocol was immunoSEQ multiplex PCR, while the TCRdb copy is restricted to in-frame clones and leaves out a portion. Of more than 350,000 clones listed, 85% to 90% are singletons. Source material: PBMCs or T cells enriched from blood (not recorded which). This TCR derives from a woman aged 45-65 years who had recovered from COVID-19. The chain has TRBV6-5 and TRBJ1-1; D gene unclear. CDR3 amino acids: CASIMNTEAFF. The CDR3 nucleotides are TGTGCCAGCATCATGAACACTGAAGCTTTCTTT.